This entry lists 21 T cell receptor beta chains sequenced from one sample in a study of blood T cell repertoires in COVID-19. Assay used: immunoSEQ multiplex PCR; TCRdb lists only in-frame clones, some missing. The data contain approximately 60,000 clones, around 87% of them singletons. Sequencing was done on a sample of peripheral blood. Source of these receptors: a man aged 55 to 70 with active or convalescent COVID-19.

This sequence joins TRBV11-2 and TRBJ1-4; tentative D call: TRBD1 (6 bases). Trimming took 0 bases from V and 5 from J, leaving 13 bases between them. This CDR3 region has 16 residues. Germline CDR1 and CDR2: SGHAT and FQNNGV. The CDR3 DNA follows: TGTGCCAGCAGCTTAGACCTTTGGACAGAAAATGAAAAACTGTTTTTT. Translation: CASSLDLWTENEKLFF.

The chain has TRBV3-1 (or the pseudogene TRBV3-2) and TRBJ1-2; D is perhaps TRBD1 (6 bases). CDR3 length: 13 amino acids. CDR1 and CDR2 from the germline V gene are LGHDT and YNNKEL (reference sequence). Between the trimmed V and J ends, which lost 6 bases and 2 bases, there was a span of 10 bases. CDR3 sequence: CASRLGQNYGYTF. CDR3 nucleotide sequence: TGTGCCAGCAGGTTGGGACAAAACTATGGCTACACCTTC.

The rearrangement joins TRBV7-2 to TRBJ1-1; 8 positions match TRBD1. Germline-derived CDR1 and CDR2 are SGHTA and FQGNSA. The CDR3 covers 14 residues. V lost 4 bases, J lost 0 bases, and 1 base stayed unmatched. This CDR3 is CASSSGGMNTEAFF. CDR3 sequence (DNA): TGTGCCAGCAGCTCAGGGGGCATGAACACTGAAGCTTTCTTT.

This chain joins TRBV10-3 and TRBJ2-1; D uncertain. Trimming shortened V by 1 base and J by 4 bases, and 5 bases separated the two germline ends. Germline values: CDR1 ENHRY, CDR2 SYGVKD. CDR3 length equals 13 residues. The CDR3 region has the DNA TGTGCCATCAGTGAGTATCAGTACAATGAGCAGTTCTTC. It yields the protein CAISEYQYNEQFF.

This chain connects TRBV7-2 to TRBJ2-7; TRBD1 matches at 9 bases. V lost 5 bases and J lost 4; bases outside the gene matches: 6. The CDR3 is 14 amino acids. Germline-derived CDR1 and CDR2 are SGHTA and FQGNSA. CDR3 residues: CASSQRQGVYEQYF. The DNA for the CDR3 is TGTGCCAGCAGCCAACGACAGGGGGTGTACGAGCAGTACTTC.

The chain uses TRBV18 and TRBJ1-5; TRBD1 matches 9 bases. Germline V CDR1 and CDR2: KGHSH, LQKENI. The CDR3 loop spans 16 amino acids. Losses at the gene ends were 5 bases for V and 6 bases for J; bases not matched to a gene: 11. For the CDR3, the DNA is TGTGCCAGCTCAAGGGACAGGGTTTCGGTAGGTCAGCCCCAGCATTTT. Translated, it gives CASSRDRVSVGQPQHF.

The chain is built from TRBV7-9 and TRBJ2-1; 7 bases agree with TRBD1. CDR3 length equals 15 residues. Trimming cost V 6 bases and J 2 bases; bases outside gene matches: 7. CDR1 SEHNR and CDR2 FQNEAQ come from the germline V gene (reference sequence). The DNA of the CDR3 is TGTGCCAGCAGAAAGGGACAGCTTACCTACAATGAGCAGTTCTTC. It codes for CASRKGQLTYNEQFF.

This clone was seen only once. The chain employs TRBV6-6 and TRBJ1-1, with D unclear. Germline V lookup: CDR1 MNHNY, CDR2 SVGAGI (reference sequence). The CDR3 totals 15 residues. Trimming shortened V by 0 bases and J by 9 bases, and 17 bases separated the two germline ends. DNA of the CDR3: TGTGCCAGCAGTTACTCGGCTAATCTCCGGACTAAAGCTTTCTTT. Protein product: CASSYSANLRTKAFF.

CDR3 amino acids: CATSSPGGPDNEQFF. In nucleotides, the CDR3 is TGTGCCACCAGTTCTCCGGGAGGGCCGGATAATGAGCAGTTCTTC. The chain uses TRBV24-1 and TRBJ2-1, with 8 bases lining up with TRBD2. CDR3 length: 15 amino acids. With 6 bases clipped from V and 7 bases from J, the junction kept 10 bases outside the gene matches. The V gene's germline CDR1 is KGHDR and CDR2 SFDVKD.

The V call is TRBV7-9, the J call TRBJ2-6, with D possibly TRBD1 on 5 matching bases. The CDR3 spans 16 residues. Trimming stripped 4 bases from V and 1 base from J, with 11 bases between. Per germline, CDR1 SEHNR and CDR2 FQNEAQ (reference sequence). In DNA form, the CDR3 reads TGTGCCAGCAGCTCAACCCCAGGGTCTGGGGCCAACGTCCTGACTTTC. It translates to CASSSTPGSGANVLTF.

The CDR3 is CASSLDRGNQPQHF. The DNA for the CDR3 is TGCGCCAGCAGCTTGGACAGGGGCAATCAGCCCCAGCATTTT. This rearrangement joins TRBV5-1 to TRBJ1-5, with D tentatively TRBD1 (6 bases). V was trimmed by 0 bases and J by 2 bases, leaving 6 bases between them. Germline assignment: CDR1 SGHRS and CDR2 YFSETQ. This CDR3 contains 14 residues.

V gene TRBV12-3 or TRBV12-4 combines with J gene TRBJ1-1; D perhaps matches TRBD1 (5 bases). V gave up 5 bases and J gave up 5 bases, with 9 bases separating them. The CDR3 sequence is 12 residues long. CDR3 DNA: TGTGCCAGCAGTCCAGGGAGGACTGAAGCTTTCTTT. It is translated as CASSPGRTEAFF.

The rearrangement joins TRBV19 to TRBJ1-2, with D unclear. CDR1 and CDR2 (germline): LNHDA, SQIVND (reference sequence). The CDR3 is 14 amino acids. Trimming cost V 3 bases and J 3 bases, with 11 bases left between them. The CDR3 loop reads CASSMAQEYYGYTF. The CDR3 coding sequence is TGTGCCAGTAGTATGGCCCAGGAATACTATGGCTACACCTTC.

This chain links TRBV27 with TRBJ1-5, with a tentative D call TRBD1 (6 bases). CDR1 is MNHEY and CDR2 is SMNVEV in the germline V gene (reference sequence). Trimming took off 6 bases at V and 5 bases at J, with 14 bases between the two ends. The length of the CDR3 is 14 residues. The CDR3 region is CASSPTGHDQPQHF. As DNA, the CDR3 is TGTGCCAGCAGCCCCACAGGGCACGATCAGCCCCAGCATTTT.

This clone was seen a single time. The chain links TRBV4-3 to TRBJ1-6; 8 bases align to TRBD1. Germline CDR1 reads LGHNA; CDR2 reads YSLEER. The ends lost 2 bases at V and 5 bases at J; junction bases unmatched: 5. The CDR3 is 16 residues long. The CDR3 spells CASSQTGGEDNSPLHF. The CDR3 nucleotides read TGCGCCAGCAGCCAAACAGGGGGGGAGGATAATTCACCCCTCCACTTT.

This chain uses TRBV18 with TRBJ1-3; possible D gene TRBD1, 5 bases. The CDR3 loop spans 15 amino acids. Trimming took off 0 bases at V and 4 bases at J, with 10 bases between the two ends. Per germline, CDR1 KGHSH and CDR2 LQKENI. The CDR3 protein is CASSPPAGLGNTIYF. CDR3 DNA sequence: TGTGCCAGCTCACCACCGGCAGGGCTAGGAAACACCATATATTTT. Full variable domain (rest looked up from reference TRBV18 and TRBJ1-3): NAGVMQNPRHLVRRRGQEARLRCSPMKGHSHVYWYRQLPEEGLKFMVYLQKENIIDESGMPKERFSAEFPKEGPSILRIQQVVRGDSAAYFCASSPPAGLGNTIYFGEGSWLTVV.

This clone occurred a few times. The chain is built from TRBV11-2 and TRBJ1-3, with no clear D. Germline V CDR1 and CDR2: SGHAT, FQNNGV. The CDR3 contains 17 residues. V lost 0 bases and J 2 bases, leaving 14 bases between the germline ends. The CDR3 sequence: CASSLEAGNGAGNTIYF. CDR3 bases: TGTGCCAGCAGCTTAGAGGCGGGTAACGGTGCTGGAAACACCATATATTTT.

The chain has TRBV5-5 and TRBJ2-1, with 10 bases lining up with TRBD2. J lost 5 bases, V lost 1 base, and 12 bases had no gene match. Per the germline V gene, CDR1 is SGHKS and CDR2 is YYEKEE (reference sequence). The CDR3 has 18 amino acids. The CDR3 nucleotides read TGTGCCAGCAGCTTGCGGGTAGCTAGCGGGAGTGGGAACAATGAGCAGTTCTTC. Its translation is CASSLRVASGSGNNEQFF.

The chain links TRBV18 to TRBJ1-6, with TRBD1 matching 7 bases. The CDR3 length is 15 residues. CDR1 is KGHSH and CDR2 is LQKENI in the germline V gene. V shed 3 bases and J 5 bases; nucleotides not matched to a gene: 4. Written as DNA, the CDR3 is TGTGCCAGCTCACCCGGACAGGTTGATAATTCACCCCTCCACTTT. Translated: CASSPGQVDNSPLHF.

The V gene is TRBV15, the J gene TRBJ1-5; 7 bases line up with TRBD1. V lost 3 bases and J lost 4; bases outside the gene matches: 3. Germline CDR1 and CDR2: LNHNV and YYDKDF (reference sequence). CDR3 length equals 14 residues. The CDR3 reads CATSSKQGNQPQHF. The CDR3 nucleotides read TGTGCCACCAGCAGTAAACAGGGGAATCAGCCCCAGCATTTT.

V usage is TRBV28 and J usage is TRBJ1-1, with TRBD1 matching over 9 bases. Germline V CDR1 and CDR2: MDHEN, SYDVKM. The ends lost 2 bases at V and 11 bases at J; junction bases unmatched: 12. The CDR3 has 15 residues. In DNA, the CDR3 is TGTGCCAGCAGTTTAATGGGAGACAGGGGGGCGAATGCTTTCTTT. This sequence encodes CASSLMGDRGANAFF. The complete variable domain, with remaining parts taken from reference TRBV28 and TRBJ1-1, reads DVKVTQSSRYLVKRTGEKVFLECVQDMDHENMFWYRQDPGLGLRLIYFSYDVKMKEKGDIPEGYSVSREKKERFSLILESASTNQTSMYLCASSLMGDRGANAFFGQGTRLTVV.